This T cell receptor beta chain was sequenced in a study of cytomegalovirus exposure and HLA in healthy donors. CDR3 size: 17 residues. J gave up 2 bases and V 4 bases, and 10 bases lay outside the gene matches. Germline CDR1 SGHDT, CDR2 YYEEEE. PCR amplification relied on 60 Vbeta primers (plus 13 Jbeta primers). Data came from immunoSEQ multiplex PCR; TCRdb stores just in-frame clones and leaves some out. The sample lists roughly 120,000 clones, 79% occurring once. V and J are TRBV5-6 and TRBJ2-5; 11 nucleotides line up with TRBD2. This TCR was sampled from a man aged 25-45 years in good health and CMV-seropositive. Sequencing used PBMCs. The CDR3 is CASSPAGLAGGQETQYF. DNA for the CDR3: TGTGCCAGCAGCCCGGCGGGTCTAGCGGGGGGTCAAGAGACCCAGTACTTC.